These 3 T cell receptor beta chains originate from one sample sequenced in a study of vaccination and CD4 T cells after COVID-19. Which antigens these TCRs recognize remains unknown. The Oncomine TCR Beta short-read assay was what sequenced the DNA obtained from cultured CD4+ T cells. Using its own MiXCR run on the PCR reads, TCRdb lists one record per CDR3 protein. The table lists under 20,000 distinct CDR3 sequences, roughly 31% of them singletons, with approximately 15% in the top ten. As for treatment: approximately nine-day PBMC culture with coronavirus spike peptide pools or control peptides (ViraFEST assay). Sequenced input: cultured CD4+ T cells from blood. The source of these receptors is a human donor with COVID-19.

V and J are TRBV27 and TRBJ2-5; D is tentatively TRBD1 or TRBD2 (5 bases each). The CDR3 runs to 16 residues. The germline gives CDR1 MNHEY, CDR2 SMNVEV (reference sequence). Between the trimmed V and J ends, which lost 4 bases and 1 base, there was a span of 16 bases. The CDR3 sequence: CASSSRDGRTQETQYF. The CDR3 coding sequence is TGTGCCAGCAGTTCGAGGGACGGCCGAACCCAAGAGACCCAGTACTTC.

The V gene is TRBV7-9, the J gene TRBJ2-2; TRBD1 matches at 10 bases. The CDR3 is 16 residues long. Per the germline V gene, CDR1 is SEHNR and CDR2 is FQNEAQ (reference sequence). J lost 4 bases, V lost 4 bases, and 6 bases had no gene match. CDR3 sequence: CASSSRQGAVTGELFF. In DNA form, the CDR3 reads TGTGCCAGCAGCTCCAGACAGGGGGCGGTCACCGGGGAGCTGTTTTTT.

This clonotype came up once. J is TRBJ2-2 and V is TRBV6-5, with no clear D. This CDR3 has 14 residues. The ends were cut back, 4 bases at V and 1 base at J, with 7 bases in the middle. CDR1 is MNHEY, CDR2 SVGAGI, per germline. CDR3 sequence reads: CASSLARNTGELFF. CDR3 DNA sequence: TGTGCCAGCAGTTTGGCTAGGAACACCGGGGAGCTGTTTTTT.